The 6 T cell receptor beta chains listed next were all sequenced from one sample in a study of T-cell memory formation after mild COVID-19. TCRdb processed the 5' RACE reads anew with MiXCR; each CDR3 protein has one entry. Counted here are around 440,000 distinct CDR3 sequences, 18% occurring once; the ten biggest clones make up roughly an eighth. The material sequenced was PBMCs or a T cell subset sorted from them (not recorded which). These receptors all stem from an adult woman who had mild COVID-19 (a few samples of this study predate the infection). Cell type and time point are not known.

This clonotype has just a few counts. The chain employs TRBV29-1 and TRBJ2-1, with a tentative D call TRBD2 (5 bases). The ends were cut back, 7 bases at V and 15 bases at J, with 19 bases in the middle. The CDR3 runs to 11 residues. The germline CDR1 and CDR2 sequences are SQVTM and ANQGSEA. DNA of the CDR3: TGCAGCGCCTCCCAAGGTGGGGAGATGTTCTTC. Amino acid sequence: CSASQGGEMFF.

This clonotype was recorded only once. The chain is built from TRBV10-2 and TRBJ2-7, with TRBD2 matching over 11 bases. This CDR3 comprises 15 residues. The germline gives CDR1 WSHSY, CDR2 SAAADI. Losses at the gene ends were 5 bases for V and 2 bases for J; bases not matched to a gene: 5. The CDR3 loop reads CASSPSGGLAYEQYF. The CDR3 coding sequence is TGCGCCAGCAGTCCTAGCGGGGGGCTCGCCTACGAGCAGTACTTC.

This clonotype came up a few times. J is TRBJ1-2 and V is TRBV25-1; TRBD1 matches 9 bases. V shed 3 bases, J shed 5 bases, and the junction held 10 bases outside the gene matches. The CDR3 loop spans 16 amino acids. Germline CDR1 MGHDK, CDR2 SYGVNS. This chain's CDR3 is CASSDFTGQGSYGYTF. The DNA of the CDR3 is TGTGCCAGCAGTGATTTTACCGGACAGGGGTCGTATGGCTACACCTTC.

The rearrangement joins TRBV7-2 to TRBJ2-2; a weak D match, TRBD1 (6 bases). Germline assignment: CDR1 SGHTA and CDR2 FQGNSA. The CDR3 is 14 residues long. Trimming left V 5 bases short and J 8 bases short, with 15 bases between. The CDR3 region is CASSIKGGTGELFF. The CDR3 bases are TGTGCCAGCAGCATAAAAGGGGGAACGGGGGAGCTGTTTTTT.

The chain is built from TRBV5-1 and TRBJ2-2; 7 bases are shared with TRBD2. The CDR3 length is 16 residues. CDR1 and CDR2 from the germline V gene are SGHRS and YFSETQ. V dropped 4 bases and J dropped 4; count of bases not matched to a gene: 10. The CDR3 loop reads CASSLMGGGGTGELFF. The CDR3 region has the DNA TGCGCCAGCAGCCTGATGGGCGGGGGAGGCACCGGGGAGCTGTTTTTT. Supplemented by reference TRBV5-1 and TRBJ2-2, the full variable domain reads KAGVTQTPRYLIKTRGQQVTLSCSPISGHRSVSWYQQTPGQGLQFLFEYFSETQRNKGNFPGRFSGRQFSNSRSEMNVSTLELGDSALYLCASSLMGGGGTGELFFGEGSRLTVL.

The chain has TRBV14 and TRBJ1-5; TRBD1 aligns across 7 bases. V trimming: 4 bases; J trimming: 0 bases; junction bases outside the gene matches: 6. The CDR3 is 16 residues long. Germline loops: CDR1 SGHDN, CDR2 FVKESK. CDR3: CASSLPGQLSNQPQHF. The CDR3 bases are TGTGCCAGCAGCCTGCCGGGACAGCTTAGCAATCAGCCCCAGCATTTT.